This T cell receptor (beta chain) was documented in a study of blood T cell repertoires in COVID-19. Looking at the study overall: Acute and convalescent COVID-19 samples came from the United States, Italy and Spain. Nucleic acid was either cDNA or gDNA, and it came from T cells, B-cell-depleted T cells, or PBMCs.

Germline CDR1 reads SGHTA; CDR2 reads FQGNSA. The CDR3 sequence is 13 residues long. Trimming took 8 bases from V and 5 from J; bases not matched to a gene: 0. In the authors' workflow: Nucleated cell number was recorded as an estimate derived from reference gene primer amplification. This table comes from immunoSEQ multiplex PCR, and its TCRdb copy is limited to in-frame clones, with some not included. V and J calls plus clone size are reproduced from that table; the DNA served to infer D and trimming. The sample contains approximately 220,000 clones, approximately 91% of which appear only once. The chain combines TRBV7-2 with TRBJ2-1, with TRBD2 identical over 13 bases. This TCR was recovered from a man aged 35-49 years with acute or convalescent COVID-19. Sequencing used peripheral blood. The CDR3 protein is CASGLAGDNEQFF. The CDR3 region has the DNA TGTGCCAGCGGACTAGCGGGAGACAATGAGCAGTTCTTC.